This T cell receptor (beta chain) was identified in a study of shared clonotypes between healthy human individuals. Germline V gene lookup returns CDR1 SGHRS and CDR2 YFSETQ. The trim removed 3 bases at V and 3 bases at J, leaving 7 bases unmatched. The CDR3 sequence is 17 residues long. CD45RO+ cells were combined with CCR7-negative CD45RA+ TemRA cells to form CD8 memory. In regard to this clone: No antigen is known for it.

Clones were sequenced by immunoSEQ multiplex PCR, and TCRdb holds only the in-frame ones, with some missing. The profile shows around 370,000 clones, approximately 97% of them singletons. Study observations and caveats: Represented genetic and exposure-history diversity was restricted by having few donors.

The chain is built from TRBV5-1 and TRBJ2-1; 12 nucleotides align to TRBD1. Specimen: memory CD8+ T cells sorted from blood. Stated subset: CD45RO+ cells pooled with CCR7-negative TemRA cells. The sequence came from a man under 40 in good health. The CDR3 sequence: CASSSPGQGAIYNEQFF. The CDR3 nucleotides are TGCGCCAGCAGCTCCCCGGGACAGGGGGCAATCTACAATGAGCAGTTCTTC.